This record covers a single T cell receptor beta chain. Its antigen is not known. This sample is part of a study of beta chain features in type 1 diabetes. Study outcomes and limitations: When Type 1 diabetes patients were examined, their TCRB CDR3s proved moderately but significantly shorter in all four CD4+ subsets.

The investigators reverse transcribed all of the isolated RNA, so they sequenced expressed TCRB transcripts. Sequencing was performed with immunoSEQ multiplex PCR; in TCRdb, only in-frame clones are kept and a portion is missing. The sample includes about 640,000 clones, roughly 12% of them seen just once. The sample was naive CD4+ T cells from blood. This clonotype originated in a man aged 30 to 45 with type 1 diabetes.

The CDR3 coding sequence is TGCAGCGTTACCACAGGGCGGACGTCCTACGAGCAGTACTTC. Translating it yields CSVTTGRTSYEQYF. The J gene is TRBJ2-7, the V gene TRBV29-1; the D gene is possibly TRBD1 (6 bases). The CDR3 is 14 amino acids. Germline loops: CDR1 SQVTM, CDR2 ANQGSEA. Trimming removed 5 bases at V and 1 base at J, with 15 bases between.